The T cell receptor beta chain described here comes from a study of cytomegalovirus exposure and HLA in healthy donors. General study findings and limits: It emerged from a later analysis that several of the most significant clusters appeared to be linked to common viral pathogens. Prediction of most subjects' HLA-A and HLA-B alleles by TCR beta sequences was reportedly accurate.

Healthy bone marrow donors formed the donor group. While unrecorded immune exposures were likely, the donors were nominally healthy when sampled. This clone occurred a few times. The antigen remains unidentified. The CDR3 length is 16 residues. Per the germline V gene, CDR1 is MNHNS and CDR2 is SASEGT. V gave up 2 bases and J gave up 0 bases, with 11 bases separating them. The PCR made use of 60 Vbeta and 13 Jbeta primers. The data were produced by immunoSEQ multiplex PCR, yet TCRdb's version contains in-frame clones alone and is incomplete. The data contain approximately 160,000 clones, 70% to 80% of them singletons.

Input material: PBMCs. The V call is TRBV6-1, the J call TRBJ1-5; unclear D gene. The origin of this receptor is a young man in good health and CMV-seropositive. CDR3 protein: CASSEPRQYSNQPQHF. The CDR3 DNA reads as TGTGCCAGCAGTGAACCGCGGCAATATAGCAATCAGCCCCAGCATTTT.